The table lists the clone carrying this TCR beta chain with many counts. Its antigen remains unidentified. Other autoimmune diseases, uncontrolled infections, pregnancy or lactation led to the exclusion of patients. This record belongs to a study of Graves' ophthalmopathy and Graves' hyperthyroidism. Study background: Investigators collected peripheral blood at initial diagnosis, before any treatment was given.

From RNA, the CDR3 regions of TCR beta chains were amplified and sequenced. An opening RT-PCR round employed HTBI primers and preceded a second-round multiplex PCR. TCRdb redid the calling of the multiplex PCR reads with MiXCR, one entry per CDR3 protein. The sample contains 350,000 to 400,000 distinct CDR3 sequences, 15% to 20% of which appear only once. Study findings and constraints: Among thyroid clonotypes expanded above 0.001 frequency, most also appeared in blood.

What was sequenced was peripheral blood. The clonotype comes from a woman under 30 with Graves' ophthalmopathy.

Written as DNA, the CDR3 is TGTGCCAGCAGCTTAGAGGCGGCGCTTAAGCAGTACTTC. Protein sequence: CASSLEAALKQYF. V usage is TRBV11-2 and J usage is TRBJ2-7, with D hard to call. Germline-derived CDR1 and CDR2 are SGHAT and FQNNGV. The CDR3 runs 13 residues. V lost 0 bases and J 8 bases, leaving 11 bases between the germline ends.